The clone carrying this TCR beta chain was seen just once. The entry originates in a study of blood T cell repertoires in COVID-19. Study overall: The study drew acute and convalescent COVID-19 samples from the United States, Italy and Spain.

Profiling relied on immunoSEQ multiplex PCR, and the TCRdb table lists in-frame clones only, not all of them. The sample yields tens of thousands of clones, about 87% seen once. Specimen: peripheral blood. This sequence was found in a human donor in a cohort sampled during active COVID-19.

This chain's CDR3 is CASRETGTGPDYGYTF. The CDR3 nucleotides are TGTGCCAGCAGAGAAACCGGGACAGGGCCCGACTATGGCTACACCTTC. V is TRBV5-4 and J is TRBJ1-2, with 9 bases fitting TRBD1. With 5 bases clipped from V and 3 bases from J, the junction kept 11 bases outside the gene matches. Germline CDR1 SGHNT, CDR2 YYREEE (reference sequence). CDR3 size: 16 residues.